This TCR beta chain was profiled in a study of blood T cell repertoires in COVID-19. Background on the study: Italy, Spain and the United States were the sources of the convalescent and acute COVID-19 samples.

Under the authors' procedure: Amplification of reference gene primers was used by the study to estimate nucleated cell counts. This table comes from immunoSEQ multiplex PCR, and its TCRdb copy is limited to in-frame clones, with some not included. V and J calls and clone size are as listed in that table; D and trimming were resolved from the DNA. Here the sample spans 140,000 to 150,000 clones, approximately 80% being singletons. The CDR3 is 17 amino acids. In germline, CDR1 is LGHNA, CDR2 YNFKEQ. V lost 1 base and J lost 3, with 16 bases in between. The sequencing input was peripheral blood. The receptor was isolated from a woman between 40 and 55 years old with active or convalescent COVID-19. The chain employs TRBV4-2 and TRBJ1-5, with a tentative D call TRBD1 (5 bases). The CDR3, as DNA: TGTGCCAGCAGCCAAGGCGCCGGCAGGGTTGCCAATCAGCCCCAGCATTTT. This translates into CASSQGAGRVANQPQHF.